Shown below are 17 T cell receptor beta chains from a single sample sequenced in a study of identical twins' blood T cells. TCRdb fed the 5' RACE reads into MiXCR, producing one record per CDR3 protein. Of about 370,000 distinct CDR3 sequences listed, 28% were seen once; the top ten hold roughly 6.1%. The specimen sequenced was PBMCs. The receptors shown here come from a woman between 18 and 50 years old in good health.

The rearrangement links TRBV6-1 to TRBJ2-1; 9 nucleotides match TRBD2. CDR3 length: 14 residues. V lost 7 bases, J lost 9 bases, and 10 bases stayed unmatched. Germline V gene data show CDR1 as MNHNS and CDR2 as SASEGT. The CDR3 DNA is TGTGCCAGCAAGCCTAGCGGGATCATCGGTGAGCAGTTCTTC. It translates to CASKPSGIIGEQFF.

The gene calls are TRBV6-2 or TRBV6-3 and TRBJ2-7; TRBD1 might be the D (6 bases). Deletions cut 8 bases from V and 2 bases from J, with 19 bases between. The CDR3 sequence is 15 residues long. Germline V CDR1 and CDR2: MNHEY, SVGEGT. This CDR3 is CASVTGYHSPYEQYF. The CDR3, as DNA: TGTGCCAGCGTTACAGGGTATCACTCTCCCTACGAGCAGTACTTC.

This clonotype was observed a handful of times. This rearrangement joins TRBV5-1 to TRBJ1-5; D is possibly TRBD1 (5 bases). The CDR3 length is 14 residues. Trimming stripped 2 bases from V and 5 bases from J, with 11 bases between. Per germline, CDR1 SGHRS and CDR2 YFSETQ. In nucleotides, the CDR3 is TGCGCCAGCAGCTTCCAGGGTGAGGATCAGCCCCAGCATTTT. It codes for CASSFQGEDQPQHF.

Only a few counts were recorded for this clonotype. V usage is TRBV7-9 and J usage is TRBJ2-1; no firm D call. V lost 1 base to trimming and J lost 9 bases, with 13 bases between them. Germline V lookup: CDR1 SEHNR, CDR2 FQNEAQ (reference sequence). CDR3 length: 14 amino acids. The CDR3 DNA follows: TGTGCCAGCAGCTTAGTGGGTAGTGTAGGTGAGCAGTTCTTC. This codes for CASSLVGSVGEQFF.

In its sample, this clonotype was seen a few times. The chain carries TRBV29-1 and TRBJ1-4; D is perhaps TRBD1 (5 bases). Trimming removed 8 bases at V and 1 base at J, with 14 bases between. Looked up from germline, CDR1 is SQVTM and CDR2 is ANQGSEA. The CDR3 runs to 14 residues. DNA of the CDR3: TGCAGCACCCCCCCCGACAGAACTAATGAAAAACTGTTTTTT. Residues: CSTPPDRTNEKLFF.

This clonotype appeared a few times. The V call is TRBV5-1, the J call TRBJ2-3; D remains unclear. In germline, CDR1 is SGHRS, CDR2 YFSETQ. The V and J ends lost 3 bases and 3 bases respectively, with 11 bases between them. CDR3 length equals 14 residues. The CDR3 reads CASSSSSETDTQYF. Written as DNA, the CDR3 is TGCGCCAGCAGCTCCTCGTCCGAAACAGATACGCAGTATTTT.

V and J are TRBV3-1 and TRBJ2-1; TRBD2 matches 9 bases. There are 17 residues in the CDR3. Per the germline V gene, CDR1 is LGHDT and CDR2 is YNNKEL (reference sequence). The V and J ends lost 4 bases and 2 bases, in that order; junction bases with no gene match: 9. This CDR3 reads CASSRPSGAYTYNEQFF. CDR3 nucleotides: TGTGCCAGCAGCCGCCCTAGCGGGGCGTATACCTACAATGAGCAGTTCTTC.

This clonotype was detected only a few times. The CDR3 DNA follows: TGTGCCAGCAGCGACCCCTTCCAAGAGACCCAGTACTTC. Amino acids: CASSDPFQETQYF. The chain carries TRBV9 and TRBJ2-5; D is ambiguous. The germline gives CDR1 SGDLS, CDR2 YYNGEE. The CDR3 length is 13 residues. Trimming removed 3 bases at V and 1 base at J, with 7 bases between. The full variable domain, its missing parts supplied by reference TRBV9 and TRBJ2-5, is DSGVTQTPKHLITATGQRVTLRCSPRSGDLSVYWYQQSLDQGLQFLIQYYNGEERAKGNILERFSAQQFPDLHSELNLSSLELGDSALYFCASSDPFQETQYFGPGTRLLVL.

Of note for this clonotype: Just one base apart from a much larger clone, this may be a read error. The rearrangement joins TRBV6-6 to TRBJ1-1, with TRBD1 matching 7 bases. This CDR3 contains 15 residues. The germline V gene has CDR1 MNHNY and CDR2 SVGAGI (reference sequence). DNA for the CDR3: TGTGCCAACAGTTTCCGGACAGGTGGGGACACTGAAGCTTTCTTT. Residues: CANSFRTGGDTEAFF.

This sequence joins TRBV2 and TRBJ1-2, with D hard to call. Germline CDR1 SNHLY, CDR2 FYNNEI. Trimming took 6 bases from V and 5 from J, leaving 13 bases between them. The CDR3 has 13 residues. The CDR3 DNA sequence: TGTGCCAGCAGCCTCGCCATAGGATATGGCTACACCTTC. Encoded protein: CASSLAIGYGYTF.

This clonotype was seen a handful of times. This rearrangement joins TRBV24-1 to TRBJ2-5; D might be TRBD1 (6 bases). CDR1 KGHDR and CDR2 SFDVKD come from the germline V gene. Trimming took 2 bases from V and 2 from J, leaving 11 bases between them. This CDR3 region has 15 residues. The CDR3 reads CATSDSRQEQETQYF. In DNA form, the CDR3 reads TGTGCCACCAGTGATTCTCGACAGGAACAAGAGACCCAGTACTTC.

J is TRBJ1-4 and V is TRBV9; D might be TRBD1 (5 bases). The V gene lost 3 bases and the J gene lost 8 bases, with 14 bases spanning the gap. In germline, CDR1 is SGDLS, CDR2 YYNGEE. The CDR3 is made up of 14 amino acids. CDR3 nucleotide sequence: TGTGCCAGCAGCGCCCCGGGGAGGGACGAAAAACTGTTTTTT. This sequence encodes CASSAPGRDEKLFF.

The chain employs TRBV20-1 and TRBJ2-1, with 9 bases fitting TRBD2. Germline assignment: CDR1 DFQATT and CDR2 SNEGSKA (reference sequence). With 2 bases clipped from V and 0 bases from J, the junction kept 5 bases outside the gene matches. This CDR3 contains 16 residues. The CDR3 nucleotides are TGCAGTGCTAGATCCCCTAGCGGGAACTCCTACAATGAGCAGTTCTTC. Residues: CSARSPSGNSYNEQFF.

The chain recombines TRBV6-2 or TRBV6-3 with TRBJ1-1; D is unresolved. The V end was cut by 2 bases, the J end by 9 bases, with 13 bases between. The CDR3 consists of 13 residues. The germline V gene has CDR1 MNHEY and CDR2 SVGEGT. This CDR3 reads CASSYRASNKAFF. As DNA, the CDR3 is TGTGCCAGCAGTTACCGTGCCAGTAACAAAGCTTTCTTT.

This clonotype was observed a few times. The chain joins TRBV7-2 to TRBJ1-5; unclear D gene. Germline-derived CDR1 and CDR2 are SGHTA and FQGNSA. V lost 5 bases, J lost 2 bases, and 13 bases lay in between. CDR3 length: 15 residues. DNA of the CDR3: TGTGCCAGCAGCCTAGGGTCCGTGGGCAATCAGCCCCAGCATTTT. This codes for CASSLGSVGNQPQHF.

CDR3 in amino acids: CASSEARRGLFF. DNA for the CDR3: TGTGCCAGCAGTGAAGCAAGGAGGGGCCTGTTTTTT. The chain links TRBV2 to TRBJ2-2, with a weak D call TRBD2 (6 bases). The germline gives CDR1 SNHLY, CDR2 FYNNEI. The CDR3 is 12 amino acids. The ends were cut back, 0 bases at V and 14 bases at J, with 10 bases in the middle.

The chain combines TRBV29-1 with TRBJ1-1; D gene unclear. This CDR3 comprises 13 residues. Germline assignment: CDR1 SQVTM and CDR2 ANQGSEA. The ends were cut back, 5 bases at V and 4 bases at J, with 14 bases in the middle. The CDR3 DNA follows: TGCAGCGTTAATGTTTGGGTTCGCACTGAAGCTTTCTTT. Its protein product is CSVNVWVRTEAFF.